These T cell receptor beta chains were read from a single sample in a study of blood T cell repertoires in COVID-19. Method: immunoSEQ multiplex PCR; TCRdb's copy keeps in-frame clones and lacks some. The profile shows some 200,000 clones, 80% to 90% of them singletons. Sequenced: peripheral blood. Every receptor here comes from a woman in her 70s with COVID-19, enrolled during active disease. The CDR3 runs from the conserved cysteine through the conserved F or W. The order of the fields is clone size, J gene, D gene, V gene, CDR3 protein, CDR3 DNA. D genes are given only for firm matches. Clone size appears in some rows only: once, few, many, or a class for an expanded clone.

size: -; J: TRBJ1-2; D: TRBD1; V: TRBV3-1/TRBV3-2; CDR3: CASSPINRGGGYTF; DNA: TGTGCCAGCAGCCCGATAAACAGGGGAGGAGGCTACACCTTC
size: -; J: TRBJ1-1; D: -; V: TRBV7-9; CDR3: CASSLGFTGNTEAFF; DNA: TGTGCCAGCAGCTTAGGGTTCACAGGTAACACTGAAGCTTTCTTT
size: -; J: TRBJ1-3; D: -; V: TRBV24-1; CDR3: CATSEGGGFAGNTIYF; DNA: TGTGCCACCAGTGAGGGAGGGGGTTTCGCCGGAAACACCATATATTTT
size: once; J: TRBJ1-5; D: TRBD1; V: TRBV24-1; CDR3: CATSDSRTGADRQPQHF; DNA: TGTGCCACCAGTGATTCGCGGACAGGGGCAGATCGTCAGCCCCAGCATTTT
size: -; J: TRBJ1-2; D: TRBD1; V: TRBV5-1; CDR3: CASSSQGAYYGYTF; DNA: TGCGCCAGCAGCTCGCAGGGGGCATACTATGGCTACACCTTC
size: once; J: TRBJ1-4; D: TRBD1; V: TRBV6-6; CDR3: CASSAPGTGYEKLFF; DNA: TGTGCCAGCAGTGCCCCCGGGACAGGGTATGAAAAACTGTTTTTT
size: -; J: TRBJ2-3; D: -; V: TRBV5-1; CDR3: CASSYIAEDTQYF; DNA: TGCGCCAGCAGCTACATAGCGGAAGATACGCAGTATTTT
size: -; J: TRBJ2-3; D: -; V: TRBV7-2; CDR3: CASSLALAAQYF; DNA: TGTGCCAGCAGCTTAGCGCTGGCGGCGCAGTATTTT
size: -; J: TRBJ2-2; D: -; V: TRBV27; CDR3: CASSFPGAGELFF; DNA: TGTGCCAGCAGTTTTCCGGGAGCCGGGGAGCTGTTTTTT
size: -; J: TRBJ2-7; D: TRBD1; V: TRBV28; CDR3: CASSSYRQGANYEQYF; DNA: TGTGCCAGCAGTTCCTACCGACAGGGGGCAAACTACGAGCAGTACTTC
size: -; J: TRBJ2-3; D: TRBD2; V: TRBV5-1; CDR3: CASSLGSSGSTDTQYF; DNA: TGCGCCAGCAGCTTGGGGTCTAGCGGGAGCACAGATACGCAGTATTTT
size: -; J: TRBJ2-4; D: TRBD2; V: TRBV7-9; CDR3: CASSVAGTSQNIQYF; DNA: TGTGCCAGCAGCGTGGCCGGGACTAGCCAAAACATTCAGTACTTC
size: -; J: TRBJ1-2; D: TRBD1; V: TRBV5-5; CDR3: CASSLGTGIYGYTF; DNA: TGTGCCAGCAGCTTGGGGACAGGGATCTATGGCTACACCTTC
size: -; J: TRBJ1-1; D: TRBD1; V: TRBV30; CDR3: CAWKQGAGTEAFF; DNA: TGTGCCTGGAAGCAGGGGGCAGGAACTGAAGCTTTCTTT
size: -; J: TRBJ2-3; D: TRBD1; V: TRBV7-9; CDR3: CASSFGVTGVGLDTQYF; DNA: TGTGCCAGCAGCTTTGGAGTTACAGGGGTCGGACTAGATACGCAGTATTTT